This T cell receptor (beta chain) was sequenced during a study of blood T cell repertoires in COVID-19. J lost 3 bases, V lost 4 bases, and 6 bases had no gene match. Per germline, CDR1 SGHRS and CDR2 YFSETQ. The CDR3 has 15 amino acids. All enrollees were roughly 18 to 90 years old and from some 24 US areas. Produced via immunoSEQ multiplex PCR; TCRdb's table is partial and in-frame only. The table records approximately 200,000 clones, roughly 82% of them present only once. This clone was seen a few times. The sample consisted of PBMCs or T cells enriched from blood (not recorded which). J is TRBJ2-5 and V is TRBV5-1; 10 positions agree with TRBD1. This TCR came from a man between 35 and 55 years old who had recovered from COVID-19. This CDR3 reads CASSLPGQGKETQYF. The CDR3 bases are TGCGCCAGCAGCCTACCGGGACAGGGGAAAGAGACCCAGTACTTC.